The 17 T cell receptor beta chains reported below all come from one sample, sequenced in a study of blood T cell repertoires in COVID-19. Only in-frame clones appear in the TCRdb table, and some are missing; sequencing was by immunoSEQ multiplex PCR. This table has 110,000 or so clones, around 84% appearing once. Sequenced sample: peripheral blood. These receptors all stem from a man aged 35 to 55 with acute or convalescent COVID-19.

V and J are TRBV13 and TRBJ2-1, with D unresolved. The V gene's germline CDR1 is PRHDT and CDR2 FYEKMQ (reference sequence). V lost 2 bases and J 3 bases, leaving 5 bases between the germline ends. The CDR3 length is 13 residues. CDR3 in DNA: TGTGCCAGCAGCTTAATCAGCTACAATGAGCAGTTCTTC. Translating gives CASSLISYNEQFF.

The chain links TRBV7-2 to TRBJ2-5, with TRBD2 identical over 11 bases. The CDR3 contains 15 residues. In germline, CDR1 is SGHTA, CDR2 FQGNSA. With 0 bases clipped from V and 4 bases from J, the junction kept 1 base outside the gene matches. The CDR3 region is CASSLASGGAETQYF. The CDR3 DNA reads TGTGCCAGCAGCTTAGCTAGCGGGGGGGCAGAGACCCAGTACTTC. The whole variable domain, filled in from reference TRBV7-2 and TRBJ2-5, reads GAGVSQSPSNKVTEKGKDVELRCDPISGHTALYWYRQSLGQGLEFLIYFQGNSAPDKSGLPSDRFSAERTGGSVSTLTIQRTQQEDSAVYLCASSLASGGAETQYFGPGTRLLVL.

This sequence joins TRBV5-1 and TRBJ2-7; a possible D gene is TRBD1 (6 bases). The CDR3 runs to 13 residues. Germline CDR1 reads SGHRS; CDR2 reads YFSETQ. V was shortened by 7 bases and J by 3 bases, with 14 bases between the two germline ends. CDR3 DNA sequence: TGCGCCAGCTACTTCGAACAGGGCTACGAGCAGTACTTC. It is translated as CASYFEQGYEQYF.

This clone was picked up one time. V and J are TRBV7-3 and TRBJ2-2; maybe TRBD1 (6 bases). The CDR3 loop spans 22 amino acids. V was trimmed by 5 bases and J by 7 bases, leaving 38 bases between them. Per the germline V gene, CDR1 is SGHTA and CDR2 is FQGTGA. DNA for the CDR3: TGTGCCAGCAGCAGATCATACAGGGTTACAGGCATTATAGTGGTTGGCATCGGGGAGCTGTTTTTT. Its translation: CASSRSYRVTGIIVVGIGELFF.

This chain uses TRBV5-1 with TRBJ2-7; D might be TRBD2 (6 bases). The CDR3 sequence is 17 residues long. Trimming took 0 bases from V and 2 from J, leaving 18 bases between them. The germline gives CDR1 SGHRS, CDR2 YFSETQ. The CDR3 loop is CASSLGLRDLSPYEQYF. In DNA, the CDR3 is TGCGCCAGCAGCTTGGGACTGCGGGACTTATCGCCCTACGAGCAGTACTTC. The complete variable domain, with remaining parts taken from reference TRBV5-1 and TRBJ2-7, reads KAGVTQTPRYLIKTRGQQVTLSCSPISGHRSVSWYQQTPGQGLQFLFEYFSETQRNKGNFPGRFSGRQFSNSRSEMNVSTLELGDSALYLCASSLGLRDLSPYEQYFGPGTRLTVT.

This chain links TRBV11-2 with TRBJ2-5, with 10 bases that match TRBD2. This CDR3 is built from 17 residues. Per germline, CDR1 SGHAT and CDR2 FQNNGV. The trim removed 4 bases at V and 5 bases at J, leaving 13 bases unmatched. The DNA of the CDR3 is TGTGCCAGCAGCTCCACAGGAGCGGGGGGGCCTTATGAGACCCAGTACTTC. It translates to CASSSTGAGGPYETQYF.

The chain carries TRBV5-4 and TRBJ1-4, with 7 bases aligning to TRBD1. The CDR3 runs 15 residues. Trimming at V came to 0 bases and at J to 5 bases, leaving 4 bases not matched to a gene. Germline CDR1 and CDR2: SGHNT and YYREEE (reference sequence). This chain's CDR3 is CASSLGGQRNEKLFF. The CDR3 DNA reads as TGTGCCAGCAGCTTGGGGGGACAGCGAAATGAAAAACTGTTTTTT.

The J gene is TRBJ1-6, the V gene TRBV30; the D gene is possibly TRBD1 (5 bases). The CDR3 loop spans 13 amino acids. Per germline, CDR1 GTSNPN and CDR2 SVGIG (reference sequence). The germline V and J ends were trimmed by 3 bases and 5 bases, with 8 bases remaining between them. CDR3 coding DNA: TGTGCCTGGAGCAAGACAGATAATTCACCCCTCCACTTT. Translated: CAWSKTDNSPLHF.

The chain joins TRBV29-1 to TRBJ2-3; TRBD2 matches at 11 bases. The length of the CDR3 is 15 residues. Germline lookup yields CDR1 SQVTM and CDR2 ANQGSEA. V dropped 6 bases and J dropped 4; count of bases not matched to a gene: 9. CDR3 in DNA: TGCAGCGTCGGCTTAGCGGGGGGGAGCGCAGATACGCAGTATTTT. Translation gives CSVGLAGGSADTQYF.

J is TRBJ2-2 and V is TRBV5-1, with 10 bases that match TRBD2. CDR3 length: 17 residues. CDR1 SGHRS and CDR2 YFSETQ come from the germline V gene. The V and J ends lost 3 bases and 6 bases, in that order; junction bases with no gene match: 11. This CDR3 reads CASSSDQLAGRSGELFF. The CDR3 coding sequence is TGCGCCAGCAGCTCCGATCAACTAGCGGGGAGGTCCGGGGAGCTGTTTTTT.

V usage is TRBV27 and J usage is TRBJ2-5; the D gene is possibly TRBD2 (5 bases). The CDR3 covers 14 residues. Germline lookup yields CDR1 MNHEY and CDR2 SMNVEV (reference sequence). V lost 5 bases and J lost 5, with 15 bases in between. The CDR3 nucleotides are TGTGCCAGCAGTCTCTACACGGGGATCGAGACCCAGTACTTC. Protein: CASSLYTGIETQYF.

The chain employs TRBV20-1 and TRBJ2-5; D is ambiguous. The length of the CDR3 is 11 residues. The germline V gene encodes CDR1 DFQATT and CDR2 SNEGSKA (reference sequence). The CDR3 sequence is CSAFDGETQYF. CDR3 DNA: TGCAGCGCCTTCGACGGGGAGACCCAGTACTTC.

The chain carries TRBV10-3 and TRBJ2-7; 7 bases agree with TRBD1. The V gene's germline CDR1 is ENHRY and CDR2 SYGVKD. This CDR3 contains 16 residues. J lost 0 bases, V lost 3 bases, and 8 bases had no gene match. This CDR3 reads CAISDVRRGPSYEQYF. The DNA of the CDR3 is TGTGCCATCAGTGACGTGAGAAGGGGGCCCTCCTACGAGCAGTACTTC.

This sequence joins TRBV4-2 and TRBJ2-3; 10 nucleotides align to TRBD2. The CDR3 consists of 18 residues. Germline values: CDR1 LGHNA, CDR2 YNFKEQ. V shed 4 bases and J 0 bases; nucleotides not matched to a gene: 10. CDR3 nucleotide sequence: TGTGCCAGCAGCCTCCAAAGCGGGGGGGGAACTAGCACAGATACGCAGTATTTT. It codes for CASSLQSGGGTSTDTQYF.

The chain combines TRBV2 with TRBJ1-6; possible D gene TRBD1, 5 bases. The germline V gene has CDR1 SNHLY and CDR2 FYNNEI. This CDR3 has 14 residues. V lost 4 bases and J lost 9, with 13 bases in between. The CDR3 reads CASSAMTDPSPLHF. CDR3 sequence (DNA): TGTGCCAGCAGTGCGATGACAGACCCTTCACCCCTCCACTTT.

The V and J genes are TRBV4-1 and TRBJ2-5; 10 bases align to TRBD1. V lost 1 base, J lost 0 bases, and 2 bases stayed unmatched. The CDR3 is 16 residues long. Germline V gene data show CDR1 as MGHRA and CDR2 as YSYEKL. CDR3 amino acids: CASSQVDRGYQETQYF. The CDR3 coding sequence is TGCGCCAGCAGCCAAGTGGACAGGGGGTACCAAGAGACCCAGTACTTC.

This chain's CDR3 is CASSLLVDRGPAAYEQYF. The CDR3 bases are TGCGCCAGCAGCTTGTTAGTTGACAGGGGACCTGCAGCCTACGAGCAGTACTTC. The chain couples TRBV5-1 to TRBJ2-7, with 8 positions matching TRBD1. The V segment lost 1 base and the J segment 2 bases; nucleotides outside the gene matches: 14. The CDR3 is 18 residues long. Germline values: CDR1 SGHRS, CDR2 YFSETQ.